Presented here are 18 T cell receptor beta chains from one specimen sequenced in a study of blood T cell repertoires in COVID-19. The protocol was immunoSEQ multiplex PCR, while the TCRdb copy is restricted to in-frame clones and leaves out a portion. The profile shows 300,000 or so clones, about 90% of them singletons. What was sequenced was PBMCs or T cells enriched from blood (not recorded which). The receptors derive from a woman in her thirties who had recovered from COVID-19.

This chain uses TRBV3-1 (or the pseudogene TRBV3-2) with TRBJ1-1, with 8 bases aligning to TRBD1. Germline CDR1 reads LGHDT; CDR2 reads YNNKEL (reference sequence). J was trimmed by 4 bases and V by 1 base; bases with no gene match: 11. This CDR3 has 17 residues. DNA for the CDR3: TGTGCCAGCAGCCAAGCATTTTCGGACAGGGCGGCCACTGAAGCTTTCTTT. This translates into CASSQAFSDRAATEAFF.

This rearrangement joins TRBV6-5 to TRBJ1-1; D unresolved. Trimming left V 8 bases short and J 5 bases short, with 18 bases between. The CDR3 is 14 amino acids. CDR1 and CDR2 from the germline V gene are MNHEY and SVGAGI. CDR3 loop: CASSITRGKTEAFF. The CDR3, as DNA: TGTGCCAGCTCCATTACGAGAGGAAAGACTGAAGCTTTCTTT.

CDR3 sequence (DNA): TGTGCCACCAGCAGCCGACAGGGGGAAAAACTGTTTTTT. This encodes CATSSRQGEKLFF. This chain joins TRBV15 and TRBJ1-4; 8 bases match TRBD1. This CDR3 comprises 13 residues. Germline trimming cut 3 bases from V and 8 bases from J; bases unmatched to any gene: 2. CDR1 and CDR2 from the germline V gene are LNHNV and YYDKDF (reference sequence).

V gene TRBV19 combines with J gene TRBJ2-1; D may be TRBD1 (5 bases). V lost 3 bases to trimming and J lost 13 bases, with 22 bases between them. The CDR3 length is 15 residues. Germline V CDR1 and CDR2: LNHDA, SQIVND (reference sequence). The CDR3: CASSMGQGNGLPQFF. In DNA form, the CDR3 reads TGTGCCAGTAGTATGGGCCAGGGAAACGGTCTCCCCCAGTTCTTC. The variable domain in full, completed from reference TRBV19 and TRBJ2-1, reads DGGITQSPKYLFRKEGQNVTLSCEQNLNHDAMYWYRQDPGQGLRLIYYSQIVNDFQKGDIAEGYSVSREKKESFPLTVTSAQKNPTAFYLCASSMGQGNGLPQFFGPGTRLTVL.

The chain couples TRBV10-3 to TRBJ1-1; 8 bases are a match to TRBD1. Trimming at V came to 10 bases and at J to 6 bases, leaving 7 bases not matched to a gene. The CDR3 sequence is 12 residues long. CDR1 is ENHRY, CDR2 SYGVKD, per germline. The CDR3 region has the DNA TGTGCCACCCTAGACAGGGGCGCTGAAGCTTTCTTT. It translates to CATLDRGAEAFF.

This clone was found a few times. The CDR3, as DNA: TGTGCCAGCTCAATAACAGAGGGCTTGACTGAAGCTTTCTTT. This encodes CASSITEGLTEAFF. The chain employs TRBV18 and TRBJ1-1; D is unresolved. Trimming pared 5 bases from V and 5 bases from J, leaving 15 bases between. The CDR3 sequence is 14 residues long. In germline, CDR1 is KGHSH, CDR2 LQKENI.

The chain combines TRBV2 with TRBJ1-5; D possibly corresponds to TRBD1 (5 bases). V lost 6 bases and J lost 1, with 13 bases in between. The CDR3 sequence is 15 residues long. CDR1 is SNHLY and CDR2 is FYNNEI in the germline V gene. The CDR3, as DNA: TGTGCCAGCAGCCGCGGGGCAGGGAGCAATCAGCCCCAGCATTTT. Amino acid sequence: CASSRGAGSNQPQHF.

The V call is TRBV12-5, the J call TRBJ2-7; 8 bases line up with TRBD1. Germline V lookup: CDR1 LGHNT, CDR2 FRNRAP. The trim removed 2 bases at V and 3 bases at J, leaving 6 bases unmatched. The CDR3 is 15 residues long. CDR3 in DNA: TGTGCTAGTGGTTTGTTCCGGGACAGGATCTACGAGCAGTACTTC. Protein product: CASGLFRDRIYEQYF.

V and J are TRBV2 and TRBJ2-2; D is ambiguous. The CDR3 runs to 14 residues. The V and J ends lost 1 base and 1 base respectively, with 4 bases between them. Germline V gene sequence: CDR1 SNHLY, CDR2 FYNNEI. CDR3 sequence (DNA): TGTGCCAGCAGTGAAGTACAGAACACCGGGGAGCTGTTTTTT. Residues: CASSEVQNTGELFF.

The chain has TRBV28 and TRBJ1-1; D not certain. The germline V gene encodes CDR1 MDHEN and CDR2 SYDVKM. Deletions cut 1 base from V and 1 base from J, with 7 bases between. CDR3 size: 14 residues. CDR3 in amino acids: CASSLLPGNTEAFF. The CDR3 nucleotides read TGTGCCAGCAGTTTATTGCCGGGGAACACTGAAGCTTTCTTT. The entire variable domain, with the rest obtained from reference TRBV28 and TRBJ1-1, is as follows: DVKVTQSSRYLVKRTGEKVFLECVQDMDHENMFWYRQDPGLGLRLIYFSYDVKMKEKGDIPEGYSVSREKKERFSLILESASTNQTSMYLCASSLLPGNTEAFFGQGTRLTVV.

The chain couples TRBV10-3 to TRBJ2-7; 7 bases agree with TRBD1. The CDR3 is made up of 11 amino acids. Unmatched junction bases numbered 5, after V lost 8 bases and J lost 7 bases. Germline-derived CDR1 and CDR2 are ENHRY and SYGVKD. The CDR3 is CAIRQGEEQYF. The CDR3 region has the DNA TGTGCCATCCGACAGGGTGAGGAGCAGTACTTC.

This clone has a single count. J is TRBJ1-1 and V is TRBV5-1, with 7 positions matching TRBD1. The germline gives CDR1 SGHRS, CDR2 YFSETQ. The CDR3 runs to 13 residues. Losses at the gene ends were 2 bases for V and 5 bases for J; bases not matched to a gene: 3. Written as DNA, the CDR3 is TGCGCCAGCAGCTTCTTGACAGGGACTGAAGCTTTCTTT. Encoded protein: CASSFLTGTEAFF. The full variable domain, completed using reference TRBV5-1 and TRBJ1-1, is KAGVTQTPRYLIKTRGQQVTLSCSPISGHRSVSWYQQTPGQGLQFLFEYFSETQRNKGNFPGRFSGRQFSNSRSEMNVSTLELGDSALYLCASSFLTGTEAFFGQGTRLTVV.

CDR3 coding DNA: TGTGCCAGTAGTGCTCCCCCGGGGGGGCAGGAGACCCAGTACTTC. Its translation: CASSAPPGGQETQYF. The chain joins TRBV19 to TRBJ2-5; TRBD2 matches at 8 bases. The CDR3 has 15 residues. CDR1 LNHDA and CDR2 SQIVND come from the germline V gene (reference sequence). V shed 5 bases and J 5 bases; nucleotides not matched to a gene: 10.

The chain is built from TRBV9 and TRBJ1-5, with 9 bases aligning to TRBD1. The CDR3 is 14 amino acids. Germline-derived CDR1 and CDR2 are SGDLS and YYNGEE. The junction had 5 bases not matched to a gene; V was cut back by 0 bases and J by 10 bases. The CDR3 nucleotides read TGTGCCAGCAGCGTAGGGGACAGGGTTCCACCCCAGCATTTT. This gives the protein CASSVGDRVPPQHF.

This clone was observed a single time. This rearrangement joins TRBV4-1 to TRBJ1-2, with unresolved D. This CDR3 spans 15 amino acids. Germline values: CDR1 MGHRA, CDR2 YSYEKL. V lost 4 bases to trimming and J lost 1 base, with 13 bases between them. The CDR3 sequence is CASSPHGAINYGYTF. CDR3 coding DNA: TGCGCCAGCAGCCCCCACGGAGCGATTAACTATGGCTACACCTTC.

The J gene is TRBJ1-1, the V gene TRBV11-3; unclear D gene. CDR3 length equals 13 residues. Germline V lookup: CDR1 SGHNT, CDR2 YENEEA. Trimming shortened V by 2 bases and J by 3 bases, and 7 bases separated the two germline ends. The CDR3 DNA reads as TGTGCCAGCAGCTTACACAGAGACACTGAAGCTTTCTTT. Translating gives CASSLHRDTEAFF.

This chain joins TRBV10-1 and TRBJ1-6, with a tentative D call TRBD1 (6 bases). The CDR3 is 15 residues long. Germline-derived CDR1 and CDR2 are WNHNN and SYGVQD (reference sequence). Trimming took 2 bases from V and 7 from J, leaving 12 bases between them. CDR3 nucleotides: TGCGCCAGCAGTGAGGAGGGGGGGCGGAATTCACCCCTCCACTTT. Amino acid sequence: CASSEEGGRNSPLHF.

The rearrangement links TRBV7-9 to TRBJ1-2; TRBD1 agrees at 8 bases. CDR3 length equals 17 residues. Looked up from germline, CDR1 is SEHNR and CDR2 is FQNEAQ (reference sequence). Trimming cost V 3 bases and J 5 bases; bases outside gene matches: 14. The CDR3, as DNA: TGTGCCAGCAGCTTTGGGGCAGGGGGCCTCGGGGTATATGGCTACACCTTC. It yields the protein CASSFGAGGLGVYGYTF.